This TCR beta chain emerged from a study of regulatory T cells in long-lasting Graves disease. Study-level findings and limits: Researchers examined only peripheral blood and not thyroid tissue. Sample size was small, which may have lowered accuracy.

HTBI primers from iRepertoire and Arm-PCR of CDR3 regions yielded the TCR beta libraries. Using its own MiXCR run on the multiplex PCR reads, TCRdb lists one record per CDR3 protein. The repertoire includes 400,000 to 500,000 distinct CDR3 sequences, about 16% of them detected once, and around 15% sits in the top ten. The V gene's germline CDR1 is MDHEN and CDR2 SYDVKM. This CDR3 comprises 14 residues. J was trimmed by 3 bases and V by 1 base; bases with no gene match: 3. This clonotype was counted at least ten times. The target antigen is unknown. Time point indicated: newly diagnosed GD, antithyroid drugs for less than 3 months. There was RNA extracted from PBMCs, and the TCR library was made from it. Diagnosing Graves' disease relied on the American Thyroid Association guidelines. These records were also assigned to another study, of T cells in Graves' hyperthyroidism and ophthalmopathy.

The receptor comes from a woman in her twenties or thirties with Graves disease. The sequencing here drew on peripheral blood mononuclear cells (PBMCs), taken at new diagnosis, from a patient treated with antithyroid drugs. The chain uses TRBV28 and TRBJ2-7; 7 bases line up with TRBD2. The CDR3 nucleotides are TGTGCCAGCAGTTTATCCAGCGGGGACTACGAGCAGTACTTC. This translates into CASSLSSGDYEQYF.